The sequence of this TCR beta chain was determined in a study of blood T cell repertoires in COVID-19. CDR1 and CDR2 (germline): LGHDT, YNNKEL (reference sequence). The CDR3 extends over 18 amino acids. V shed 3 bases, J shed 5 bases, and the junction held 11 bases outside the gene matches. In the original workflow: Estimation of nucleated cell counts relied on the amplification of reference gene primers. TCRdb keeps only in-frame clones here, not all; method: immunoSEQ multiplex PCR. From that table come the V and J calls and clone size; the DNA was used to work out D and trimming. In the table there are 150,000 to 200,000 clones, 75% to 85% of which are singletons.

Sequenced sample: peripheral blood. The sequence was obtained from a woman aged 40 to 50 with COVID-19, enrolled during active disease. The chain is built from TRBV3-1 (or the pseudogene TRBV3-2) and TRBJ2-2; 11 bases fit TRBD2. The CDR3 loop is CASSHRTSGRGGTGELFF. The DNA for the CDR3 is TGTGCCAGCAGCCATAGAACTAGCGGGAGAGGGGGGACCGGGGAGCTGTTTTTT.